This record covers a single T cell receptor (beta chain). There is no known antigen for this receptor. One base away there is no much larger clone; base qualities are not given. This record comes from a study of T cells in localized non-small cell lung cancer (dated by TCRdb to about 2020). For context, the study as a whole: The study analyzed T cell repertoires of approximately 240 early-stage NSCLC patients, comparing tumors and uninvolved tumor-adjacent lungs. NSCLC patients had a mean age of around 61 years, and 129 were male and about a hundred female. The cohort consisted of a few hundred treatment-naive NSCLC patients whose localized lung tumors had been resected.

Beyond this particular receptor, the publication reports: Because the study design was exploratory, TCR variables were selected using unadjusted p-values without false-discovery rate correction. Higher blood T cell density associated with longer overall survival, while higher adjacent-lung clonality associated with shorter survival. Uninvolved tumor-adjacent lung showed the highest T cell clonality, higher than tumor, which suggests more focused antigenic responses in the uninvolved tumor-adjacent lung. Of the top 100 tumor clones, a median of 57 were detected in paired uninvolved adjacent lung; some 28 were also among that lung's top 100. Because multi-region tumor sequencing was not performed, intratumor heterogeneity could not be ruled out.

TCR beta CDR3 regions were sequenced from DNA using the immunoSEQ Assay. The original methods were these. To compute T cell density, TCR beta template counts were normalized to usable DNA, which was estimated by amplifying housekeeping genes. The preseqR package was used to estimate richness by extrapolating to 400,000 templates for PBMC samples and to 120,000 templates for tissue samples. Clonality was calculated as one minus Pielou's evenness. To identify tissue-enriched TCRs, differential abundance testing was run on productive amino-acid clonotypes with a minimum total count of 5 and an alpha of 0.1. The Jaccard Index and the Morisita Overlap Index were used to measure how much the repertoires overlapped between compartments. GLIPH clustered TCR beta CDR3s with public tetramer-defined viral CDR3s; viral motifs required at least three viral sequences plus V-gene enrichment. TCRdb carries this immuneACCESS record with in-frame sequences only. Its versions omit some clonotypes, under half of them owing to an unresolved V gene in the studies checked, with the rest unexplained. Clone size and V and J calls were adopted from that table, with D and trimming inferred from the DNA. The sample contains 70,000 to 95,000 clones, roughly 91% of them found a single time. About 4% of the sample is taken by the ten largest.

V loses 3 bases of germline sequence and J loses 6 bases, and the interval between the two ends is 11 bases. Based on the germline V gene (reference sequence), the CDR1 and CDR2 sequences are SEHNR and FQNEAQ. The CDR3 runs 14 amino acids, cysteine and phenylalanine included. CDR3 DNA is the only sequence kept; it has 42 bases, read in frame from the first base. At diagnosis, tumor, uninvolved tumor-adjacent lung and peripheral blood were collected and then preserved as a mix of FFPE and fresh-frozen material. Blood samples were analyzed as peripheral blood mononuclear cells for TCR repertoire profiling.

Sample: PBMCs, taken before any cancer treatment. This TCR came from a woman aged 35 to 70 with stage II squamous cell lung carcinoma. The sequence is built from TRBV7-9 and TRBJ2-2; the D gene is perhaps TRBD2, on 5 matching bases. The DNA sequence is given as TGTGCCAGCAGCTTGGGGAGATACGCCGGGGAGCTGTTTTTT. It is translated as CASSLGRYAGELFF.